The 16 T cell receptor beta chains in this list originate from one sample, sequenced in a study of glioma-infiltrating T cells. Amplification of TCR alpha and beta CDR3 regions from RNA used iRepertoire nested multiplex PCR. TCRdb passed the multiplex PCR reads through MiXCR, listing each CDR3 protein once. The sample has 95,000 to 150,000 distinct CDR3 sequences, approximately 25% seen once. Sequencing input: glioma tissue, nonneoplastic brain tissue, or PBMCs (not recorded which). Source of these receptors: a human donor with low-grade glioma or glioblastoma, undergoing nonglioma brain surgery, or in good health (not recorded which).

This clonotype was counted ten times or more. The chain uses TRBV20-1 and TRBJ2-3, with D unclear. The ends were cut back, 5 bases at V and 2 bases at J, with 8 bases in the middle. Germline CDR1 DFQATT, CDR2 SNEGSKA (reference sequence). The CDR3 runs to 12 residues. CDR3 in DNA: TGCAGTGCTGAGGACGCCACAGATACGCAGTATTTT. Its protein is CSAEDATDTQYF.

This clonotype appeared a single time. The chain uses TRBV2 and TRBJ2-7, with TRBD1 matching 8 bases. The CDR3 covers 17 residues. Germline CDR1 SNHLY, CDR2 FYNNEI. V lost 2 bases, J lost 2 bases, and 11 bases stayed unmatched. The CDR3 region has the DNA TGTGCCAGCAGTGAATCGGACAGGGAATCCCCCCCCTACGAGCAGTACTTC. Amino acid sequence: CASSESDRESPPYEQYF.

There are many counts of this clonotype. The CDR3 DNA follows: TGCAGTGCTAGTGTCGCGGGAGGGCGCACAGATACGCAGTATTTT. This encodes CSASVAGGRTDTQYF. The chain couples TRBV20-1 to TRBJ2-3; TRBD2 matches at 9 bases. The germline V gene encodes CDR1 DFQATT and CDR2 SNEGSKA (reference sequence). This CDR3 spans 15 amino acids. Germline trimming cut 3 bases from V and 1 base from J; bases unmatched to any gene: 5.

This clonotype showed up many times. This chain joins TRBV28 and TRBJ2-7; D is unresolved. Germline V gene lookup returns CDR1 MDHEN and CDR2 SYDVKM. CDR3 length: 14 amino acids. Trimming stripped 2 bases from V and 3 bases from J, with 11 bases between. The chain's CDR3 is CASSLPGQRYEQYF. The CDR3 DNA reads TGTGCCAGCAGTTTACCGGGTCAACGCTACGAGCAGTACTTC.

The rearrangement joins TRBV5-4 to TRBJ2-4; D remains unclear. From germline, CDR1 is SGHNT and CDR2 YYREEE (reference sequence). This CDR3 region has 18 residues. The V and J ends lost 1 base and 0 bases respectively, with 17 bases between them. DNA for the CDR3: TGTGCCAGCAGCTTGTGGCCCTCGGCGCTCATAGCCAAAAACATTCAGTACTTC. Translated, it gives CASSLWPSALIAKNIQYF. The complete variable domain, with remaining parts taken from reference TRBV5-4 and TRBJ2-4, reads ETGVTQSPTHLIKTRGQQVTLRCSSQSGHNTVSWYQQALGQGPQFIFQYYREEENGRGNFPPRFSGLQFPNYSSELNVNALELDDSALYLCASSLWPSALIAKNIQYFGAGTRLSVL.

This clonotype occurred many times. V and J are TRBV7-2 and TRBJ2-5; 8 nucleotides align to TRBD1. Germline CDR1 reads SGHTA; CDR2 reads FQGNSA. V shed 1 base, J shed 4 bases, and the junction held 5 bases outside the gene matches. The CDR3 has 15 amino acids. The DNA of the CDR3 is TGTGCCAGCAGCTTAGTAGGGACAGGAGTAGAGACCCAGTACTTC. It codes for CASSLVGTGVETQYF.

This clonotype was picked up one time. The rearrangement uses TRBV29-1 and TRBJ2-1, with D unresolved. In germline, CDR1 is SQVTM, CDR2 ANQGSEA. The V end was cut by 0 bases, the J end by 5 bases, with 11 bases between. The CDR3 runs 14 residues. The chain's CDR3 is CSVEDIRRHNEQFF. The CDR3 DNA reads TGCAGCGTTGAAGATATAAGGAGACACAATGAGCAGTTCTTC.

In this sample, this clonotype turned up many times. The chain employs TRBV4-3 and TRBJ2-7; 13 bases line up with TRBD2. Trimming at V came to 4 bases and at J to 3 bases, leaving 3 bases not matched to a gene. The CDR3 totals 15 residues. CDR1 and CDR2 from the germline V gene are LGHNA and YSLEER. The DNA of the CDR3 is TGCGCCAGCAGCCCAACTAGCGGGAGGGACTACGAGCAGTACTTC. Its translation is CASSPTSGRDYEQYF.

This clonotype was counted many times. The V call is TRBV7-9, the J call TRBJ2-7, with 7 positions matching TRBD2. The J segment lost 4 bases and the V segment lost 0 bases, leaving 3 bases of the junction unmatched. The CDR3 has 14 amino acids. Per the germline V gene, CDR1 is SEHNR and CDR2 is FQNEAQ (reference sequence). CDR3 protein: CASSLAGGPYEQYF. CDR3 coding DNA: TGTGCCAGCAGCTTAGCGGGAGGGCCTTACGAGCAGTACTTC.

As for this clonotype: Since a much larger clone is just one base distant, this may be a read error. The V and J genes are TRBV3-1 and TRBJ1-1; D gene unclear. The germline V and J ends were trimmed by 4 bases and 7 bases, with 10 bases remaining between them. CDR3 length: 12 amino acids. The germline V gene encodes CDR1 LGHDT and CDR2 YNNKEL (reference sequence). This CDR3 is CASSRIPFEAFF. CDR3 DNA sequence: TGTGCCAGCAGCCGCATACCCTTTGAAGCTTTCTTT.

The chain employs TRBV7-9 and TRBJ2-1; the match to TRBD2 covers 16 bases. Per the germline V gene, CDR1 is SEHNR and CDR2 is FQNEAQ (reference sequence). The V gene end was trimmed by 2 bases and the J gene end by 1 base; junction bases not matched to a gene: 5. There are 19 residues in the CDR3. The CDR3 sequence is CASSLMGLAGGRSYNEQFF. CDR3 bases: TGTGCCAGCAGCTTAATGGGACTAGCGGGAGGGAGGTCCTACAATGAGCAGTTCTTC. Drawing the rest from reference TRBV7-9 and TRBJ2-1, the complete variable domain is DTGVSQNPRHKITKRGQNVTFRCDPISEHNRLYWYRQTLGQGPEFLTYFQNEAQLEKSRLLSDRFSAERPKGSFSTLEIQRTEQGDSAMYLCASSLMGLAGGRSYNEQFFGPGTRLTVL.

As regards this clonotype: The CDR3 does not close with the conserved phenylalanine or tryptophan, likely indicating a read error. The chain has TRBV15 and TRBJ2-1, with D perhaps matching TRBD2 (6 bases). Trimming pared 0 bases from V and 10 bases from J, leaving 13 bases between. This CDR3 has 14 residues. Germline-derived CDR1 and CDR2 are LNHNV and YYDKDF (reference sequence). CDR3: CATSRDSVGGEQFL. The CDR3, as DNA: TGTGCCACCAGCAGAGATTCGGTGGGAGGCGAGCAGTTCCTC.

This clonotype has only a few counts. DNA for the CDR3: TGTGCCAGTAGGACCCAAGCGGGAGGGCCCTACGAGCAGTACTTC. This sequence encodes CASRTQAGGPYEQYF. J is TRBJ2-7 and V is TRBV19; TRBD2 agrees at 10 bases. Looked up from germline, CDR1 is LNHDA and CDR2 is SQIVND (reference sequence). This CDR3 comprises 15 residues. The junction had 7 bases not matched to a gene; V was cut back by 6 bases and J by 2 bases.

This clonotype was seen only a few times. This chain links TRBV12-3 or TRBV12-4 with TRBJ1-6; TRBD1 aligns across 7 bases. The J segment lost 8 bases and the V segment lost 5 bases, leaving 9 bases of the junction unmatched. The CDR3 consists of 15 residues. In nucleotides, the CDR3 is TGTGCCAGCAGTCCCCGGACAGGAGGCTATTCACCCCTCCACTTT. It is translated as CASSPRTGGYSPLHF.

The chain recombines TRBV19 with TRBJ2-1; D is ambiguous. Germline CDR1 reads LNHDA; CDR2 reads SQIVND (reference sequence). The CDR3 is 13 amino acids. Deletions cut 3 bases from V and 3 bases from J, with 6 bases between. In nucleotides, the CDR3 is TGTGCCAGTAGTATCCCGGACTACAATGAGCAGTTCTTC. Translation: CASSIPDYNEQFF.

In this sample, this clonotype turned up once. This may arise from a read error, as a much more abundant clone is one base away. The chain is built from TRBV19 and TRBJ1-3; D is ambiguous. This CDR3 has 16 amino acids. CDR1 LNHDA and CDR2 SQIVND come from the germline V gene (reference sequence). V was clipped by 6 bases and J by 0 bases, with 15 bases between them. The CDR3 loop is CASRTAALSSGNTIYF. DNA of the CDR3: TGTGCCAGTAGGACGGCTGCTTTGAGCTCTGGAAACACCATATATTTT.